The following is a TCR beta chain sequence with its context. Its antigen is undetermined. The sample belongs to a study of STAT5B mutations in CD4+ large granular lymphocyte leukemia. Study in general: When available, cryopreserved cells underwent CD8+ depletion before CD4+ selection. Overall study results and limits: TRBV06-family usage was enriched in top patient clones (8/27) versus controls (2/35).

The table came from immunoSEQ multiplex PCR; TCRdb's copy has only in-frame clones and leaves some out. This sample has 5,500 to 6,000 clones; roughly 80% occur once, and the top ten carry roughly three fifths. Bead-separated CD4+, CD4+CD8+, CD57+ or CD56+ fractions, or PBMC, were used. CDR1 SGHNT and CDR2 YYREEE come from the germline V gene (reference sequence). The CDR3 is 14 residues long. J gave up 3 bases and V 4 bases, and 7 bases lay outside the gene matches. The chain carries TRBV5-4 and TRBJ2-7; 7 bases are a match to TRBD1. This TCR was recovered from a man older than 75 with CD4+ T-cell large granular lymphocyte leukemia. The sample was PBMCs. CDR3 amino acids: CASSPPDRVYEQYF. CDR3 in DNA: TGTGCCAGCAGCCCGCCCGACAGGGTCTACGAGCAGTACTTC.